This TCR beta chain was recorded in a study of identifying expanded T cells in peripheral blood. Healthy donors had no documented immune events, such as infections, while sampled. Assay: immunoSEQ multiplex PCR; the TCRdb copy retains only in-frame clones and omits some. The sample lists tens of thousands of clones, around 91% seen once, with around 2.8% in the top ten. Points on this clone: Its specificity is unknown.

Points from the study as a whole: Over about two and four weeks, about 16 and 19 clones changed, versus roughly 1.1 between replicates.

CDR3 size: 16 residues. V lost 0 bases and J 8 bases, leaving 17 bases between the germline ends. CDR1 is SGHDN and CDR2 is FVKESK in the germline V gene. The V gene is TRBV14, the J gene TRBJ2-1, with a tentative D call TRBD1 (6 bases). The clonotype comes from a person aged 18 to 75 in good health. Sequencing was carried out using blood. CDR3 in amino acids: CASSQEQNRVLDEQFF. DNA for the CDR3: TGTGCCAGCAGCCAAGAACAGAACAGGGTTCTAGATGAGCAGTTCTTC. The complete variable domain, with remaining parts taken from reference TRBV14 and TRBJ2-1, reads EAGVTQFPSHSVIEKGQTVTLRCDPISGHDNLYWYRRVMGKEIKFLLHFVKESKQDESGMPNNRFLAERTGGTYSTLKVQPAELEDSGVYFCASSQEQNRVLDEQFFGPGTRLTVL.